This passage covers 15 T cell receptor beta chains from one sample sequenced in a study of long-term antiretroviral therapy in people with HIV. Sequencing relied on immunoSEQ assay v3.0, run at survey level. Generated by immunoSEQ multiplex PCR, the TCRdb table keeps only in-frame clones and is missing some. The repertoire includes fewer than 20,000 clones, approximately 90% of them detected once, and roughly 10% sits in the top ten. The sample here was unsorted PBMCs, taken 4.2 years after starting antiretroviral therapy. The receptors originated from a man aged 50 or older with HIV.

V and J are TRBV23-1 and TRBJ2-7; no definite D call. TRBV23-1 falls under the ORF class, with uncertain function. Trimming removed 3 bases at V and 3 bases at J, with 9 bases between. There are 13 residues in the CDR3. CDR3 residues: CASSHTQVYEQYF. The DNA for the CDR3 is TGCGCCAGCAGTCATACTCAAGTCTACGAGCAGTACTTC.

V usage is TRBV14 and J usage is TRBJ1-2, with D possibly TRBD1 on 6 matching bases. V was trimmed by 1 base and J by 9 bases, leaving 12 bases between them. The CDR3 runs 13 residues. The germline V gene has CDR1 SGHDN and CDR2 FVKESK. CDR3 protein: CASSQGPGARYTF. CDR3 DNA sequence: TGTGCCAGCAGCCAAGGACCGGGGGCTCGCTACACCTTC. The full variable domain, in which reference TRBV14 and TRBJ1-2 provide the parts outside the CDR3, is EAGVTQFPSHSVIEKGQTVTLRCDPISGHDNLYWYRRVMGKEIKFLLHFVKESKQDESGMPNNRFLAERTGGTYSTLKVQPAELEDSGVYFCASSQGPGARYTFGSGTRLTVV.

This rearrangement joins TRBV6-1 to TRBJ2-7, with 9 bases identical to TRBD1. Germline values: CDR1 MNHNS, CDR2 SASEGT. The junction had 9 bases not matched to a gene; V was cut back by 7 bases and J by 2 bases. The CDR3 is made up of 15 amino acids. The CDR3: CASNWGQGVTYEQYF. CDR3 DNA: TGTGCCAGCAATTGGGGACAGGGAGTAACCTACGAGCAGTACTTC.

The J gene is TRBJ2-1, the V gene TRBV10-3; a weak D match, TRBD1 (6 bases). The CDR3 loop spans 11 amino acids. V shed 5 bases and J shed 7 bases, with 6 bases lying between them. Germline values: CDR1 ENHRY, CDR2 SYGVKD. CDR3 residues: CAISQGNEQFF. CDR3 DNA sequence: TGTGCCATCAGTCAGGGGAATGAGCAGTTCTTC.

The gene calls are TRBV5-1 and TRBJ2-3; D is undetermined. The CDR3 totals 15 residues. V lost 4 bases, J lost 2 bases, and 14 bases lay in between. Germline CDR1 and CDR2: SGHRS and YFSETQ. The CDR3 protein is CASSGSTAPTDTQYF. CDR3 nucleotides: TGCGCCAGCAGCGGGTCGACGGCCCCCACAGATACGCAGTATTTT.

This clone appeared a few times. The J gene is TRBJ2-7, the V gene TRBV28, with unresolved D. This CDR3 spans 11 amino acids. Trimming left V 1 base short and J 5 bases short, with 3 bases between. Germline V gene sequence: CDR1 MDHEN, CDR2 SYDVKM. The CDR3 loop is CASSLSHEQYF. The CDR3 nucleotides read TGTGCCAGCAGTTTATCACACGAGCAGTACTTC.

The V and J genes are TRBV29-1 and TRBJ2-7; 11 bases map to TRBD1. CDR3 length: 14 amino acids. In germline, CDR1 is SQVTM, CDR2 ANQGSEA. Losses at the gene ends were 4 bases for V and 2 bases for J; bases not matched to a gene: 4. The CDR3, as DNA: TGCAGCGTTGCGGACAGGGGGCCGGCCTACGAGCAGTACTTC. Its protein product is CSVADRGPAYEQYF.

This chain links TRBV27 with TRBJ1-1; 11 nucleotides match TRBD1. This CDR3 spans 14 amino acids. Trimming took 7 bases from V and 3 from J; bases not matched to a gene: 4. From germline, CDR1 is MNHEY and CDR2 SMNVEV (reference sequence). The CDR3 bases are TGTGCCAGCACCACGGGACAGGGGGACACTGAAGCTTTCTTT. Translating it yields CASTTGQGDTEAFF.

This chain links TRBV5-1 with TRBJ1-1; D is undetermined. Trimming removed 0 bases from V and 1 base from J, with 7 bases in between. The CDR3 runs to 14 residues. Germline CDR1 and CDR2: SGHRS and YFSETQ. The CDR3 loop reads CASSLDHGNTEAFF. The DNA for the CDR3 is TGCGCCAGCAGCTTGGATCACGGGAACACTGAAGCTTTCTTT. The full variable domain, completed using reference TRBV5-1 and TRBJ1-1, is KAGVTQTPRYLIKTRGQQVTLSCSPISGHRSVSWYQQTPGQGLQFLFEYFSETQRNKGNFPGRFSGRQFSNSRSEMNVSTLELGDSALYLCASSLDHGNTEAFFGQGTRLTVV.

This chain uses TRBV29-1 with TRBJ2-3; TRBD2 agrees at 10 bases. CDR3 length: 14 amino acids. The germline V gene has CDR1 SQVTM and CDR2 ANQGSEA. V shed 7 bases and J 0 bases; nucleotides not matched to a gene: 4. The CDR3 region is CSEIAGGSTDTQYF. As DNA, the CDR3 is TGCAGCGAAATAGCGGGGGGTAGCACAGATACGCAGTATTTT.

The chain combines TRBV18 with TRBJ2-2; 9 positions match TRBD2. Germline CDR1 reads KGHSH; CDR2 reads LQKENI. After removal of 1 base from V and 6 bases from J, the junction contained 0 bases not matched to a gene. The CDR3 spans 14 residues. CDR3 region: CASSPLAGAGELFF. Written as DNA, the CDR3 is TGTGCCAGCTCACCACTAGCGGGGGCCGGGGAGCTGTTTTTT.

This clone occurred once. The gene calls are TRBV6-1 and TRBJ1-5, with a possible D match to TRBD1 (5 bases). Trimming left V 3 bases short and J 0 bases short, with 12 bases between. The CDR3 extends over 16 amino acids. Germline CDR1 is MNHNS and CDR2 is SASEGT. CDR3 DNA: TGTGCCAGCAGTGAGGAACAGGAGAATAGCAATCAGCCCCAGCATTTT. Encoded protein: CASSEEQENSNQPQHF.

This clone was counted between two and nine times. The chain recombines TRBV29-1 with TRBJ2-7; D remains ambiguous. CDR1 is SQVTM and CDR2 is ANQGSEA in the germline V gene. This CDR3 is 15 amino acids long. Trimming took 4 bases from V and 0 from J, leaving 16 bases between them. The CDR3, as DNA: TGCAGCGTTGTCCCAAATCCCCCTAGCTCCTACGAGCAGTACTTC. Translating it yields CSVVPNPPSSYEQYF.

The rearrangement uses TRBV7-9 and TRBJ1-1; 9 positions match TRBD1. Unmatched junction bases numbered 4, after V lost 1 base and J lost 1 base. The germline V gene has CDR1 SEHNR and CDR2 FQNEAQ (reference sequence). The length of the CDR3 is 16 residues. This chain's CDR3 is CASSLEPGQGNTEAFF. CDR3 coding DNA: TGTGCCAGCAGCTTAGAGCCGGGACAGGGGAACACTGAAGCTTTCTTT.

This clone was detected only a few times. The chain couples TRBV5-4 to TRBJ2-2; 9 bases are shared with TRBD1. With 1 base clipped from V and 0 bases from J, the junction kept 4 bases outside the gene matches. The CDR3 totals 17 residues. Germline CDR1 SGHNT, CDR2 YYREEE (reference sequence). The CDR3 here is CASSLTGTGPNTGELFF. CDR3 coding DNA: TGTGCCAGCAGCTTGACAGGGACAGGGCCGAACACCGGGGAGCTGTTTTTT.